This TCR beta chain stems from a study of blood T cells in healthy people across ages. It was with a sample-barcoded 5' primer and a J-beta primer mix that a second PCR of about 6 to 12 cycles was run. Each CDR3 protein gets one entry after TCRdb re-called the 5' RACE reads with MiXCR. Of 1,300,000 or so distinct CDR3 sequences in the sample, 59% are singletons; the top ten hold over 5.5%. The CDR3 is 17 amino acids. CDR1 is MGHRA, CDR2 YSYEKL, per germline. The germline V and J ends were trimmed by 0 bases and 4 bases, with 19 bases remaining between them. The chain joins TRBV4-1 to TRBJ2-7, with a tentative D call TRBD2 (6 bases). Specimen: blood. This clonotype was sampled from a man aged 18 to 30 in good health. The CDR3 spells CASSQESRGGGTYEQYF. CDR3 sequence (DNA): TGCGCCAGCAGCCAAGAGTCGCGGGGAGGAGGAACGTACGAGCAGTACTTC.